A selection of T cell receptor beta chains follows, all from one sample in a study of T-cell reconstitution after alpha-beta-depleted transplantation in children. TCRdb analysed the PCR reads with MiXCR anew, one entry per CDR3 protein. Of about 980,000 distinct CDR3 sequences in the sample, about 29% are singletons; the top ten hold about 28%. Sequences were derived from PBMCs, mostly from graft donor cells, sampled 360 days after TCRalphabeta/CD19-depleted stem cell transplant. The receptors stem from a boy younger than two who had a stem cell transplant for SCID, so the T cells may come from the graft donor. CDR3s include the opening cysteine and the closing phenylalanine or tryptophan. The D gene is left open where the match is weak. Size tells how often a clone was seen (once, few, many) or the class of an expanded clone, and some rows leave it out.

clone_size	j_call	v_call	d_call	cdr3_nt	cdr3_aa
.	TRBJ2-7	TRBV12-3/TRBV12-4	.	TGTGCCAGCAGAGCCGTCGGGGCCTCCTACGAGCAGTACTTC	CASRAVGASYEQYF
few	TRBJ1-4	TRBV20-1	.	TGCAGTGCTGCCGTTTCAACTAATGAAAAACTGTTTTTT	CSAAVSTNEKLFF
.	TRBJ1-4	TRBV7-9	.	TGTGCCAGCAGTTTTCGGGACGGAACAACTAATGAAAAACTGTTTTTT	CASSFRDGTTNEKLFF
.	TRBJ2-1	TRBV12-3/TRBV12-4	.	TGTGCCAGCGATATCCAGGGGTACAATGAGCAGTTCTTC	CASDIQGYNEQFF
few	TRBJ2-7	TRBV15	.	TGTGCCACCTCTAAAGGCGGCACACAACTTTACGAGCAGTACTTC	CATSKGGTQLYEQYF
.	TRBJ2-3	TRBV13	TRBD1	TGTGCCAGCCGACAGGGGAAAACAGATACGCAGTATTTT	CASRQGKTDTQYF
.	TRBJ2-7	TRBV28	TRBD2	TGTGCCAGCAGTTTTTCACTAGCGGGGGGCTACGAGCAGTACTTC	CASSFSLAGGYEQYF
few	TRBJ2-7	TRBV24-1	TRBD1	TGTGCCACCAGTGACGCCGGGACAGGGCGCTCCTACGAGCAGTACTTC	CATSDAGTGRSYEQYF
.	TRBJ2-3	TRBV20-1	.	TGCAGTCTTAAGGCGGGGGCCGGTCCCACAGATACGCAGTATTTT	CSLKAGAGPTDTQYF
few	TRBJ1-1	TRBV5-6	.	TGTGCCAGCAGCTCCGTACAGGGCCCCACTGAAGCTTTCTTT	CASSSVQGPTEAFF
few	TRBJ2-3	TRBV9	TRBD2	TGTGCCAGCAGCGTACAGGGAGGGGCAGATACGCAGTATTTT	CASSVQGGADTQYF
few	TRBJ1-1	TRBV10-3	.	TGTGCCATCAGTGAGTCATGGGCTCGGCGGCTGAACACTGAAGCTTTCTTT	CAISESWARRLNTEAFF
few	TRBJ1-1	TRBV29-1	.	TGCAGCGCCCCGAACCCCGTGTCCATGAACACTGAAGCTTTCTTT	CSAPNPVSMNTEAFF
.	TRBJ2-7	TRBV6-1	.	TGTGCCAGCAGCACACTTGGGACAATCTACGAGCAGTACTTC	CASSTLGTIYEQYF
.	TRBJ2-6	TRBV14	.	TGTGCCAGCAGCCAAGATTATTCAATCTCTGGGGCCAACGTCCTGACTTTC	CASSQDYSISGANVLTF
few	TRBJ1-1	TRBV29-1	.	TGCAGCGTTTCAGGTTGGGCTGAAGCTTTCTTT	CSVSGWAEAFF
many	TRBJ1-5	TRBV12-3/TRBV12-4	.	TGTGCCAGCGGAGGGGGTCTTAGCAATCAGCCCCAGCATTTT	CASGGGLSNQPQHF
.	TRBJ1-4	TRBV10-3	.	TGTGCCATCAGTGAACGAGGGGCTGAAAAACTGTTTTTT	CAISERGAEKLFF
few	TRBJ2-3	TRBV28	.	TGTGCCACATCAGGGGGGTTTCGGACAGATACGCAGTATTTT	CATSGGFRTDTQYF
few	TRBJ2-2	TRBV7-2	.	TGTGCCAGCAGCCTCCGGCAGGGGAAGAACACCGGGGAGCTGTTTTTT	CASSLRQGKNTGELFF
.	TRBJ2-5	TRBV7-9	.	TGTGCCAGCAGTGATCCGGGACAAGAGACCCAGTACTTC	CASSDPGQETQYF
.	TRBJ1-1	TRBV29-1	.	TGCAGCGTTAACCAAGGGGAGACTGAAGCTTTCTTT	CSVNQGETEAFF
once	TRBJ1-2	TRBV6-5	.	TGTGCCAGCAGTTACTCGGGTCGGGAGGTGGGCCACTATGGCTACACCTTC	CASSYSGREVGHYGYTF
few	TRBJ2-5	TRBV29-1	.	TGCAGCGTTGAGCGTTTTGTAGCGGAGACCCAGTACTTC	CSVERFVAETQYF
.	TRBJ2-5	TRBV15	TRBD1	TGTGCCACCAGCAGAAACCAACGGACAGGACTCCAAGAGACCCAGTACTTC	CATSRNQRTGLQETQYF